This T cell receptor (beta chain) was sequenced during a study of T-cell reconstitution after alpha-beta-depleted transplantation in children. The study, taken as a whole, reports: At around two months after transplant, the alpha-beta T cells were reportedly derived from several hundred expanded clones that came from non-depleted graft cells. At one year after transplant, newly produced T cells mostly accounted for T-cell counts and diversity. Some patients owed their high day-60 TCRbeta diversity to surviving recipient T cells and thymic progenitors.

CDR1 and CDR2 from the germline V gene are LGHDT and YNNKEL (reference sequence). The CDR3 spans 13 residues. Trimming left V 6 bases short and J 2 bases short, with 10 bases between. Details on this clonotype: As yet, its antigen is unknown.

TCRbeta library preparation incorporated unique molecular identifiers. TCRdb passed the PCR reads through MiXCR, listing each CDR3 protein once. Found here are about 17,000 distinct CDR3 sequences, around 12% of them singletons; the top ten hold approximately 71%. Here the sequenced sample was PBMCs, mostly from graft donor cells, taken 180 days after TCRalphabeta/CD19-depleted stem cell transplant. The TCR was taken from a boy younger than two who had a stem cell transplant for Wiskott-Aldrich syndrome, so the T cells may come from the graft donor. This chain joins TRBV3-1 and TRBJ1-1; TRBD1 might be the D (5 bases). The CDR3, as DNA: TGTGCCAGCAGTCGGACAAGCAACACTGAAGCTTTCTTT. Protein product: CASSRTSNTEAFF.